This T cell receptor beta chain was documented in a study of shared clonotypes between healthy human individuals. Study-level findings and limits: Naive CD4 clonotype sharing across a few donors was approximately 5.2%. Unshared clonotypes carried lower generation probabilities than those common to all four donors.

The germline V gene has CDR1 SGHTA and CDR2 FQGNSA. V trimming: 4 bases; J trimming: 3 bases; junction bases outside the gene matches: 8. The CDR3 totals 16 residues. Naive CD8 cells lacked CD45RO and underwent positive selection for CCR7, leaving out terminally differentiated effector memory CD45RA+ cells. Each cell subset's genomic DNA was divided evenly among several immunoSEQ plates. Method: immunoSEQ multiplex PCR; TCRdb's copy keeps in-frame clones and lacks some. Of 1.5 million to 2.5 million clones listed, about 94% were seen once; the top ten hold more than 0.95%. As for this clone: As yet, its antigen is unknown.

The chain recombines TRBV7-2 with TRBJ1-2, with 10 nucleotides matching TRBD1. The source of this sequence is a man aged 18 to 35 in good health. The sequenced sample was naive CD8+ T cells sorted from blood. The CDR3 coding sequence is TGTGCCAGCAGCTCGGCCGGGACAGGGGTCTACTATGGCTACACCTTC. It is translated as CASSSAGTGVYYGYTF.